This T cell receptor beta chain was observed in a study of cytomegalovirus exposure and HLA in healthy donors. About the research overall: Unique TCR beta sequences numbering about 100 million came from roughly 180 million T cells in an earlier analysis. Inside one of the first data releases sat 75 million to 100 million unique TCRs taken from HLA-typed donors. General study points: It was approximately 160 TCR beta chains that were listed as cytomegalovirus-associated. Confirmation was obtained in vitro that a few CMV-associated chains are specific for CMV antigens.

V lost 0 bases, J lost 10 bases, and 12 bases lay in between. Germline V gene sequence: CDR1 LGHNA, CDR2 YSLEER. CDR3 length: 13 residues. Primers for the PCR totalled 60 Vbeta and 13 Jbeta. Generated by immunoSEQ multiplex PCR, the TCRdb table keeps only in-frame clones and is missing some. The data contain 200,000 to 250,000 clones, about three quarters of them singletons. A note on this clone: No antigen is known for it.

The TCR comes from a woman in her sixties in good health and CMV-seropositive. Sequencing was carried out using PBMCs. The rearrangement links TRBV4-3 to TRBJ1-2; D call uncertain. The CDR3 nucleotides read TGCGCCAGCAGCCAAGATACGATCCGGGACTACACCTTC. Its translation: CASSQDTIRDYTF.